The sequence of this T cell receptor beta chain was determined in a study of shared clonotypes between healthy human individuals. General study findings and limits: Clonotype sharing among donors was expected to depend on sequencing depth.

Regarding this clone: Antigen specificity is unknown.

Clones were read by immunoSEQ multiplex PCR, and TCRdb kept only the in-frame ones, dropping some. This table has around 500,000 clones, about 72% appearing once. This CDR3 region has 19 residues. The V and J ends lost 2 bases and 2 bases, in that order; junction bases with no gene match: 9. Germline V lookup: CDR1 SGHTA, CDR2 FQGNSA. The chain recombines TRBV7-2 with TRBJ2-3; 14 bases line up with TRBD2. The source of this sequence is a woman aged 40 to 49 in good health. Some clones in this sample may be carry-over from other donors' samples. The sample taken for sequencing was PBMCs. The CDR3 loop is CASSLLPTTSGRDTDTQYF. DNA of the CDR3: TGTGCCAGCAGCTTACTCCCCACGACTAGCGGGAGGGACACAGATACGCAGTATTTT.